Below, 17 T cell receptor beta chains from the same sample are listed, as sequenced in a study of cytomegalovirus exposure and HLA in healthy donors. 13 Jbeta primers and 60 Vbeta primers were used for the PCR. This table comes from immunoSEQ multiplex PCR, and its TCRdb copy is limited to in-frame clones, with some not included. The table shows some 150,000 clones, with about 85% occurring only once. The material sequenced was PBMCs. These receptors came from a woman aged 18-29 years in good health and CMV-seronegative.

J is TRBJ2-7 and V is TRBV7-9; D gene ambiguous. CDR1 and CDR2 (germline): SEHNR, FQNEAQ (reference sequence). This CDR3 comprises 12 residues. The V end was cut by 1 base, the J end by 9 bases, with 10 bases between. The CDR3 region has the DNA TGTGCCAGCAGCTTAGGACACGAACCGCAGTACTTC. As protein: CASSLGHEPQYF.

The chain recombines TRBV4-2 with TRBJ2-3, with TRBD2 matching 13 bases. CDR3 length equals 19 residues. The V gene end was trimmed by 1 base and the J gene end by 4 bases; junction bases not matched to a gene: 11. CDR1 is LGHNA and CDR2 is YNFKEQ in the germline V gene. The CDR3 DNA is TGTGCCAGCAGCCAAGGCCTACTAGCGGGAGGGTCGGGGGCAGATACGCAGTATTTT. Translated: CASSQGLLAGGSGADTQYF.

V is TRBV27 and J is TRBJ2-7; unclear D gene. The CDR3 is made up of 13 amino acids. V lost 5 bases and J 1 base, leaving 9 bases between the germline ends. Per germline, CDR1 MNHEY and CDR2 SMNVEV (reference sequence). CDR3 bases: TGTGCCAGCAGTCCCTCTATTTCCTACGAGCAGTACTTC. This encodes CASSPSISYEQYF.

This chain connects TRBV6-1 to TRBJ1-2; 8 positions agree with TRBD1. From germline, CDR1 is MNHNS and CDR2 SASEGT. The CDR3 spans 17 residues. V was clipped by 4 bases and J by 1 base; unmatched bases: 11. The CDR3 DNA is TGTGCCAGCAGTGTTGGGGCAGGGGGCAGGGTTAACTATGGCTACACCTTC. Amino acid sequence: CASSVGAGGRVNYGYTF.

This chain joins TRBV11-3 and TRBJ1-2; TRBD1 aligns across 8 bases. This CDR3 is built from 13 residues. Germline V gene data show CDR1 as SGHNT and CDR2 as YENEEA. V dropped 4 bases and J dropped 6; count of bases not matched to a gene: 4. CDR3 loop: CASSSSGGNGYTF. CDR3 DNA sequence: TGTGCCAGCAGCTCTTCAGGGGGCAATGGCTACACCTTC.

This chain links TRBV11-2 with TRBJ2-3; no clear D gene. The V and J ends lost 1 base and 3 bases respectively, with 8 bases between them. Germline values: CDR1 SGHAT, CDR2 FQNNGV. There are 14 residues in the CDR3. The CDR3: CASSLARETDTQYF. Here the CDR3 DNA reads TGTGCCAGCAGCTTAGCCCGCGAGACAGATACGCAGTATTTT.

In DNA form, the CDR3 reads TGTGCCACCAGCAGGTGGAAGACTAGCGGGAGGTTTTCTCACTCCTACGAGCAGTACTTC. Translation: CATSRWKTSGRFSHSYEQYF. The chain has TRBV15 and TRBJ2-7, with TRBD2 matching over 13 bases. This CDR3 contains 20 residues. The germline CDR1 and CDR2 sequences are LNHNV and YYDKDF (reference sequence). After removal of 3 bases from V and 0 bases from J, the junction contained 14 bases not matched to a gene.

This sequence joins TRBV19 and TRBJ2-7, with 14 bases fitting TRBD2. CDR1 LNHDA and CDR2 SQIVND come from the germline V gene (reference sequence). V was pared by 3 bases and J by 1 base, with 2 bases of the junction left unmatched. This CDR3 is built from 16 residues. The CDR3 nucleotides read TGTGCCAGTAGTATCGGACTAGCGGGGGGATCCTACGAGCAGTACTTC. This gives the protein CASSIGLAGGSYEQYF.

The chain employs TRBV11-2 and TRBJ2-4; a weak D match, TRBD2 (6 bases). V lost 5 bases and J 0 bases, leaving 11 bases between the germline ends. CDR1 SGHAT and CDR2 FQNNGV come from the germline V gene. This CDR3 spans 15 amino acids. CDR3: CASSPTRGAKNIQYF. The CDR3 region has the DNA TGTGCCAGCAGCCCGACGCGGGGAGCCAAAAACATTCAGTACTTC.

In its sample, this clone was seen a few times. The CDR3 sequence: CASSLSTSGGAYEQYF. As DNA, the CDR3 is TGTGCCAGCAGTTTATCGACTAGCGGGGGGGCATACGAGCAGTACTTC. The chain employs TRBV27 and TRBJ2-5, with TRBD2 matching over 14 bases. The end of the DNA aligns better with TRBJ2-7, so the J call may be wrong. The germline gives CDR1 MNHEY, CDR2 SMNVEV (reference sequence). The CDR3 totals 16 residues.

A single count supports this clone. The chain links TRBV11-3 to TRBJ2-7; tentatively, D is TRBD2 (5 bases). The CDR3 spans 14 residues. The germline gives CDR1 SGHNT, CDR2 YENEEA. Trimming pared 4 bases from V and 1 base from J, leaving 11 bases between. The CDR3 region has the DNA TGTGCCAGCAGCTCCGTAGGAGGATCCTACGAGCAGTACTTC. Translated, it gives CASSSVGGSYEQYF.

The V call is TRBV28, the J call TRBJ2-6, with D perhaps TRBD1 (5 bases). Germline V gives CDR1 MDHEN, CDR2 SYDVKM. Trimming took 3 bases from V and 4 from J, leaving 19 bases between them. The CDR3 has 18 residues. CDR3 protein: CASSFLPLGALGANVLTF. The CDR3 DNA reads as TGTGCCAGCAGTTTTCTCCCCCTTGGGGCACTCGGGGCCAACGTCCTGACTTTC.

This sequence joins TRBV28 and TRBJ2-5; tentative D call: TRBD2 (5 bases). The end of the DNA aligns better with TRBJ2-7, so the J call may be wrong. From germline, CDR1 is MDHEN and CDR2 SYDVKM. This CDR3 has 11 residues. CDR3: CAIPRESEQYF. The CDR3 nucleotides are TGTGCCATCCCGAGGGAGAGCGAGCAGTACTTC.

The chain employs TRBV9 and TRBJ2-2, with a tentative D call TRBD2 (5 bases). Germline V gene lookup returns CDR1 SGDLS and CDR2 YYNGEE. The V gene lost 0 bases and the J gene lost 5 bases, with 14 bases spanning the gap. CDR3 length: 16 residues. CDR3 DNA sequence: TGTGCCAGCAGCGTAGCAGGAGGACGGTGGACCGGGGAGCTGTTTTTT. Translated: CASSVAGGRWTGELFF. The whole variable domain, remainder taken from reference TRBV9 and TRBJ2-2, is DSGVTQTPKHLITATGQRVTLRCSPRSGDLSVYWYQQSLDQGLQFLIQYYNGEERAKGNILERFSAQQFPDLHSELNLSSLELGDSALYFCASSVAGGRWTGELFFGEGSRLTVL.

The V call is TRBV10-1, the J call TRBJ1-2; D is undetermined. Per the germline V gene, CDR1 is WNHNN and CDR2 is SYGVQD (reference sequence). The V end lost 5 bases, the J end lost 8 bases, and 15 bases lay between the germline ends. CDR3 length: 13 residues. The DNA for the CDR3 is TGCGCCAGCAGTCCTCGATCGGGGTTCGGCTACACCTTC. Its translation: CASSPRSGFGYTF.

The chain is built from TRBV28 and TRBJ2-7; TRBD1 agrees at 8 bases. Trimming removed 4 bases from V and 2 bases from J; junction bases left unmatched: 10. Germline CDR1 reads MDHEN; CDR2 reads SYDVKM. The CDR3 consists of 16 residues. CDR3 in amino acids: CASSSLFGQGPYEQYF. DNA of the CDR3: TGTGCCAGCAGTTCCTTGTTTGGACAGGGACCCTACGAGCAGTACTTC. Supplemented by reference TRBV28 and TRBJ2-7, the full variable domain reads DVKVTQSSRYLVKRTGEKVFLECVQDMDHENMFWYRQDPGLGLRLIYFSYDVKMKEKGDIPEGYSVSREKKERFSLILESASTNQTSMYLCASSSLFGQGPYEQYFGPGTRLTVT.

This chain joins TRBV10-3 and TRBJ2-7, with 8 bases identical to TRBD1. Trimming cost V 7 bases and J 1 base; bases outside gene matches: 6. The CDR3 covers 14 residues. Germline V gives CDR1 ENHRY, CDR2 SYGVKD. This CDR3 reads CAINDRGASYEQYF. In DNA form, the CDR3 reads TGTGCCATCAATGACAGGGGTGCTTCCTACGAGCAGTACTTC.